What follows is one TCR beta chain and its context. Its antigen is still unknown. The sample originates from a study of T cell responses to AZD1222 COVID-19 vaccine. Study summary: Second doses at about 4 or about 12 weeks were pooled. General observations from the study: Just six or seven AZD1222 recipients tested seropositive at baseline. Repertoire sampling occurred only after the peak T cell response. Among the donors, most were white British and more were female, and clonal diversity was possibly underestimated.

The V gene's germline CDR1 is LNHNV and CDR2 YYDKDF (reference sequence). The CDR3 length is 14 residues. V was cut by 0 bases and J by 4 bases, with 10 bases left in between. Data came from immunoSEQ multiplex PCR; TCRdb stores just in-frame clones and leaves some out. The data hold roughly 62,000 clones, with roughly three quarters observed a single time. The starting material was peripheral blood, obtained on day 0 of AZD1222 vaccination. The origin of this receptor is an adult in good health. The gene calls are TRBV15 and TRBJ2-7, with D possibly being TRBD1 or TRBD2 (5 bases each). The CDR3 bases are TGTGCCACCAGCAGAGATCGGGGCGGGTACGAGCAGTACTTC. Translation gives CATSRDRGGYEQYF.